A single sample gave rise to the 29 T cell receptor beta chains below, sequenced in a study of cytomegalovirus exposure and HLA in healthy donors. Profiling relied on immunoSEQ multiplex PCR, and the TCRdb table lists in-frame clones only, not all of them. This sample carries some 84,000 clones, roughly 88% of them seen once, and the ten largest clones take about 1.9%. Sequencing was done on a sample of PBMCs. Receptor source: a man aged 25 to 45 in good health and CMV-seronegative.

This chain connects TRBV6-1 to TRBJ1-2; a weak D match, TRBD1 (5 bases). This CDR3 is built from 13 residues. Looked up from germline, CDR1 is MNHNS and CDR2 is SASEGT. The V end was cut by 6 bases, the J end by 8 bases, with 16 bases between. The CDR3 coding sequence is TGTGCCAGCAGCCCGAGGGGAGGCCGGGGCTACACCTTC. Amino acids: CASSPRGGRGYTF.

This sequence joins TRBV7-9 and TRBJ2-3, with D unresolved. Per germline, CDR1 SEHNR and CDR2 FQNEAQ (reference sequence). V was clipped by 5 bases and J by 5 bases, with 8 bases between them. The CDR3 sequence is 12 residues long. The CDR3 spells CASSGLGDTQYF. The DNA for the CDR3 is TGTGCCAGCAGCGGGCTTGGAGATACGCAGTATTTT.

The V and J genes are TRBV7-5 and TRBJ2-3; no DNA check was done on the table's D call, TRBD1. TRBV7-5 is a listed pseudogene. This CDR3 region has 17 residues. For the CDR3, the DNA is TGTGCCAGAAGCTTAGGCTTTGGTCCGGGACAGACAGATACGCAGTATTTT. Translating gives CARSLGFGPGQTDTQYF.

The rearrangement joins TRBV18 to TRBJ1-1; 9 nucleotides align to TRBD1. Germline loops: CDR1 KGHSH, CDR2 LQKENI. CDR3 length equals 14 residues. The V segment lost 4 bases and the J segment 2 bases; nucleotides outside the gene matches: 2. Here the CDR3 reads CASSRGQGNTEAFF. The CDR3 DNA sequence: TGTGCCAGCTCACGGGGACAGGGTAACACTGAAGCTTTCTTT.

This clone was seen only a few times. The J gene is TRBJ1-1, the V gene TRBV18; D is possibly TRBD1 (6 bases). The V and J ends lost 3 bases and 6 bases respectively, with 20 bases between them. The CDR3 is 16 amino acids. Germline lookup yields CDR1 KGHSH and CDR2 LQKENI. The CDR3 coding sequence is TGTGCCAGCTCACCGCTCGTAGTATTAGAGGGGGCTGAAGCTTTCTTT. Translating it yields CASSPLVVLEGAEAFF.

This clone was observed a few times. This rearrangement joins TRBV6-4 to TRBJ2-2, with a tentative D call TRBD2 (5 bases). Germline assignment: CDR1 MRHNA and CDR2 SNTAGT. The length of the CDR3 is 13 residues. V shed 2 bases and J shed 4 bases, with 5 bases lying between them. The CDR3 region has the DNA TGTGCCAGCAGTGACGGGAGCACCGGGGAGCTGTTTTTT. Protein product: CASSDGSTGELFF.

The J gene is TRBJ1-2, the V gene TRBV6-1; 7 positions match TRBD1. Per germline, CDR1 MNHNS and CDR2 SASEGT. The CDR3 is made up of 14 amino acids. Trimming took 6 bases from V and 2 from J; bases not matched to a gene: 6. The CDR3 DNA reads TGTGCCAGCAGGACCTACAGGGGAAACTATGGCTACACCTTC. Translating gives CASRTYRGNYGYTF.

J is TRBJ2-7 and V is TRBV2; D ambiguous. V was shortened by 8 bases and J by 6 bases, with 17 bases between the two germline ends. The CDR3 has 13 residues. Germline V lookup: CDR1 SNHLY, CDR2 FYNNEI. CDR3 in DNA: TGTGCCAGCGCCCTCCCCCCCCTGCGCGAGCAGTACTTC. Protein sequence: CASALPPLREQYF.

The rearrangement links TRBV6-6 to TRBJ2-1, with 9 bases matching TRBD2. This CDR3 comprises 16 residues. Trimming at V came to 7 bases and at J to 10 bases, leaving 17 bases not matched to a gene. Germline V gene sequence: CDR1 MNHNY, CDR2 SVGAGI (reference sequence). The CDR3 region has the DNA TGTGCCAGCACCGACCCCAGGGCGGGAGGGGCGGGAGAGCAGTTCTTC. The encoded protein is CASTDPRAGGAGEQFF.

The chain employs TRBV5-1 and TRBJ2-5; TRBD1 matches 7 bases. Germline V gene sequence: CDR1 SGHRS, CDR2 YFSETQ. The junction had 9 bases not matched to a gene; V was cut back by 4 bases and J by 3 bases. CDR3 length: 15 residues. In DNA, the CDR3 is TGCGCCAGCAGCACGGACAGGTACACTGAAGAGACCCAGTACTTC. It translates to CASSTDRYTEETQYF.

This clone was picked up a small number of times. V gene TRBV20-1 combines with J gene TRBJ2-7; D uncertain. CDR3 length equals 10 residues. V lost 6 bases, J lost 1 base, and 4 bases lay in between. Germline V CDR1 and CDR2: DFQATT, SNEGSKA (reference sequence). For the CDR3, the DNA is TGCAGTGCGTCATCCTACGAGCAGTACTTC. It codes for CSASSYEQYF.

The V gene is TRBV5-8, the J gene TRBJ2-7; D is undetermined. Trimming cost V 3 bases and J 0 bases, with 4 bases left between them. The CDR3 covers 12 residues. Germline assignment: CDR1 SGHTS and CDR2 YDEGEE. CDR3 DNA sequence: TGTGCCAGCAGCTCATCCTCCTACGAGCAGTACTTC. This codes for CASSSSSYEQYF. Filled out from reference TRBV5-8 and TRBJ2-7, the complete variable domain reads EAGVTQSPTHLIKTRGQQATLRCSPISGHTSVYWYQQALGLGLQFLLWYDEGEERNRGNFPPRFSGRQFPNYSSELNVNALELEDSALYLCASSSSSYEQYFGPGTRLTVT.

The chain links TRBV6-5 to TRBJ1-5; TRBD1 matches at 7 bases. V was pared by 5 bases and J by 7 bases, with 5 bases of the junction left unmatched. The CDR3 totals 13 residues. Germline V lookup: CDR1 MNHEY, CDR2 SVGAGI. The CDR3, as DNA: TGTGCCAGCAGTCCCTACAGGGGACAGCCCCAGCATTTT. Translating it yields CASSPYRGQPQHF.

This clone was found a few times. This chain uses TRBV28 with TRBJ2-7, with 7 bases fitting TRBD1. The CDR3 spans 14 residues. The ends lost 7 bases at V and 2 bases at J; junction bases unmatched: 8. Germline V CDR1 and CDR2: MDHEN, SYDVKM. The CDR3 DNA sequence: TGTGCCAGCACAAAGACAGGGACAACCTACGAGCAGTACTTC. This encodes CASTKTGTTYEQYF.

The V and J genes are TRBV6-1 and TRBJ2-1, with 9 bases identical to TRBD1. The CDR3 totals 15 residues. Germline trimming cut 11 bases from V and 8 bases from J; bases unmatched to any gene: 16. Germline lookup yields CDR1 MNHNS and CDR2 SASEGT. For the CDR3, the DNA is TGTGCCTCTACTCTCGGGACAGGGAGGCCCTATGAGCAGTTCTTC. This codes for CASTLGTGRPYEQFF.

The chain carries TRBV7-9 and TRBJ2-3; D is possibly TRBD2 (6 bases). V was pared by 7 bases and J by 4 bases, with 15 bases between. The CDR3 is made up of 14 amino acids. Germline assignment: CDR1 SEHNR and CDR2 FQNEAQ (reference sequence). CDR3 sequence: CASNYGPGADTQYF. Here the CDR3 DNA reads TGTGCCAGCAACTATGGGCCGGGGGCAGATACGCAGTATTTT.

The chain couples TRBV18 to TRBJ2-3, with TRBD1 matching over 7 bases. The germline V gene has CDR1 KGHSH and CDR2 LQKENI. V gave up 3 bases and J gave up 0 bases; unmatched junction bases: 15. The CDR3 length is 19 residues. CDR3: CASSPLAQGTLRSTDTQYF. DNA of the CDR3: TGTGCCAGCTCACCTCTAGCACAGGGGACGTTGCGGAGCACAGATACGCAGTATTTT.

The V gene is TRBV6-5, the J gene TRBJ1-4, with D possibly TRBD1 on 5 matching bases. The CDR3 covers 15 residues. V lost 0 bases and J 6 bases, leaving 11 bases between the germline ends. The germline V gene encodes CDR1 MNHEY and CDR2 SVGAGI. CDR3 loop: CASSYSPGRYEKLFF. The DNA for the CDR3 is TGTGCCAGCAGTTACTCTCCAGGGCGGTATGAAAAACTGTTTTTT.

J is TRBJ1-1 and V is TRBV4-1; D perhaps matches TRBD1 (5 bases). CDR1 MGHRA and CDR2 YSYEKL come from the germline V gene. The germline V and J ends were trimmed by 6 bases and 1 base, with 12 bases remaining between them. This CDR3 contains 14 residues. The CDR3 loop is CASSHGQGNTEAFF. CDR3 coding DNA: TGCGCCAGCAGTCATGGTCAGGGGAACACTGAAGCTTTCTTT.

The table lists this clone with a few counts. The genes are TRBV9 and TRBJ2-2, with TRBD1 matching 10 bases. The CDR3 is made up of 14 amino acids. Germline values: CDR1 SGDLS, CDR2 YYNGEE. Trimming removed 3 bases from V and 7 bases from J; junction bases left unmatched: 3. CDR3 coding DNA: TGTGCCAGCAGCGGCTGGACAGGGGGCGGGGAGCTGTTTTTT. Translating it yields CASSGWTGGGELFF.

This chain uses TRBV10-2 with TRBJ1-1; TRBD1 agrees at 7 bases. Trimming removed 5 bases from V and 4 bases from J; junction bases left unmatched: 10. The germline gives CDR1 WSHSY, CDR2 SAAADI. CDR3 size: 15 residues. CDR3 sequence: CASSPNRGSVTEAFF. The DNA for the CDR3 is TGCGCCAGCAGTCCCAACAGGGGATCCGTCACTGAAGCTTTCTTT.

CDR3 DNA: TGTGCCAGCAGCTTACTTCAGGGGATGTACTCTGGAAACACCATATATTTT. Its protein is CASSLLQGMYSGNTIYF. The chain has TRBV7-2 and TRBJ1-3; D may be TRBD1 (6 bases). This CDR3 is built from 17 residues. Germline V CDR1 and CDR2: SGHTA, FQGNSA. Trimming shortened V by 2 bases and J by 0 bases, and 14 bases separated the two germline ends.

This chain uses TRBV7-9 with TRBJ2-3, with 10 bases that match TRBD1. Unmatched junction bases numbered 2, after V lost 5 bases and J lost 3 bases. Germline V gene lookup returns CDR1 SEHNR and CDR2 FQNEAQ (reference sequence). This CDR3 comprises 14 residues. In DNA form, the CDR3 reads TGTGCCAGCAGCACGGGACAGGGGACAGATACGCAGTATTTT. The encoded protein is CASSTGQGTDTQYF.

V usage is TRBV6-4 and J usage is TRBJ2-1; maybe TRBD2 (5 bases). The CDR3 is made up of 15 amino acids. Trimming left V 0 bases short and J 4 bases short, with 10 bases between. Germline V gene sequence: CDR1 MRHNA, CDR2 SNTAGT. Here the CDR3 DNA reads TGTGCCAGCAGTGACTCCGGGGAAGGGTACAATGAGCAGTTCTTC. Translating it yields CASSDSGEGYNEQFF.

This clone appeared a single time. The chain uses TRBV5-1 and TRBJ2-1; possibly TRBD2 for D (5 bases). Germline CDR1 and CDR2: SGHRS and YFSETQ. The CDR3 runs 16 residues. V dropped 2 bases and J dropped 3 bases, with 15 bases sitting between them. The CDR3 coding sequence is TGCGCCAGCAGCTTTTTGTGGGAGTACCACTACAATGAGCAGTTCTTC. The encoded protein is CASSFLWEYHYNEQFF.

The rearrangement joins TRBV27 to TRBJ1-5, with 10 bases fitting TRBD1. The CDR3 has 15 residues. Germline CDR1 and CDR2: MNHEY and SMNVEV (reference sequence). The J segment lost 6 bases and the V segment lost 4 bases, leaving 6 bases of the junction unmatched. The CDR3, as DNA: TGTGCCAGCAGTTCTATGACAGGGGGCGGTCAGCCCCAGCATTTT. It translates to CASSSMTGGGQPQHF.

This chain links TRBV6-1 with TRBJ1-3; D might be TRBD1 (6 bases). Germline V gives CDR1 MNHNS, CDR2 SASEGT. V was pared by 7 bases and J by 0 bases, with 13 bases between. CDR3 length: 15 residues. The CDR3 loop reads CASTPRQDSGNTIYF. The CDR3 nucleotides are TGTGCCAGCACGCCCCGACAGGACTCTGGAAACACCATATATTTT.

V usage is TRBV6-6 and J usage is TRBJ2-5, with D maybe TRBD2 (6 bases). Germline loops: CDR1 MNHNY, CDR2 SVGAGI (reference sequence). The CDR3 length is 14 residues. Between the trimmed V and J ends, which lost 11 bases and 5 bases, there was a span of 21 bases. CDR3 nucleotides: TGTGCCTCGGCCGGGCGGGGTTTAGTGGAGACCCAGTACTTC. It codes for CASAGRGLVETQYF.

The V gene is TRBV28, the J gene TRBJ1-5; D not certain. Germline lookup yields CDR1 MDHEN and CDR2 SYDVKM. The length of the CDR3 is 15 residues. The ends were cut back, 1 base at V and 3 bases at J, with 10 bases in the middle. The CDR3 sequence: CASSLSGRNNQPQHF. As DNA, the CDR3 is TGTGCCAGCAGTTTATCCGGCAGGAACAATCAGCCCCAGCATTTT.